The rows below give T cell receptor beta chains drawn from one sample of a study of T cell changes during pregnancy in multiple sclerosis. Generated by immunoSEQ multiplex PCR, the TCRdb table keeps only in-frame clones and is missing some. This table has 35,000 to 40,000 clones, roughly 90% appearing once. The sample here was CD8+ T cells from peripheral blood mononuclear cells, taken in the third trimester of pregnancy. All receptors come from a female donor with multiple sclerosis, enrolled in a pregnancy study. The CDR3 runs from the conserved cysteine through the conserved F or W. The D gene is left open where the match is weak. Size is stated for part of the rows, as once, few or many counts, or as a class when the clone is expanded.

v_call	d_call	clone_size	j_call	cdr3_nt	cdr3_aa
TRBV7-2	NA	NA	TRBJ2-7	TGTGCCAGTGGCGGTTCCCTCGGAGCCTCCTACGAGCAGTACTTC	CASGGSLGASYEQYF
TRBV4-2	TRBD2	once	TRBJ2-7	TGTGCCAGCAGCCAAGCGGGACTAGCGGGAGACGAGCAGTACTTC	CASSQAGLAGDEQYF
TRBV5-1	NA	NA	TRBJ2-7	TGCGCCAGCAGCTTGGTTACGGCCTACGAGCAGTACTTC	CASSLVTAYEQYF
TRBV10-3	TRBD2	NA	TRBJ2-2	TGTGCCATCAGTGGAGCGGGAGAGTTCACCGGGGAGCTGTTTTTT	CAISGAGEFTGELFF
TRBV19	NA	NA	TRBJ1-2	TGTGCCAGTAGTTTGGGGACTGTCTATGGCTACACCTTC	CASSLGTVYGYTF
TRBV10-3	NA	NA	TRBJ1-1	TGTGCCATCAGTGAGTCAGGGGCGGCTGAAGCTTTCTTT	CAISESGAAEAFF
TRBV4-3	TRBD1	NA	TRBJ2-7	TGCGCCAGCAGCCAGGACAGGGCTTATGAGCAGTACTTC	CASSQDRAYEQYF
TRBV9	NA	NA	TRBJ2-7	TGTGCCAGCAGCGTAGCAGAATCCTACGAGCAGTACTTC	CASSVAESYEQYF
TRBV27	TRBD2	NA	TRBJ2-1	TGTGCCAGCAGCCGCCTTCGGGGGATAGCGGGACCATACAATGAGCAGTTCTTC	CASSRLRGIAGPYNEQFF
TRBV7-9	TRBD1	NA	TRBJ2-7	TGTGCCAGCAGCGGCTTGGACAGGGGCTACGAGCAGTACTTC	CASSGLDRGYEQYF
TRBV5-1	NA	once	TRBJ2-2	TGCGCCAGCAGCTTGGCCAGGGCGCTTAGCAGTGGATTTCCCGGGGAGCTGTTTTTT	CASSLARALSSGFPGELFF
TRBV28	NA	NA	TRBJ2-2	TGTGCCAGCAGTTTAAATCTCAACACCGGGGAGCTGTTTTTT	CASSLNLNTGELFF
TRBV27	NA	NA	TRBJ2-7	TGTGCCAGCAGTGTAAGACAGAGCTCCTACGAGCAGTACTTC	CASSVRQSSYEQYF
TRBV5-6	NA	NA	TRBJ2-1	TGTGCCAGCAGCCCGGTATTTAAACCCTACAATGAGCAGTTCTTC	CASSPVFKPYNEQFF
TRBV4-3	NA	once	TRBJ2-2	TGCGCCAGCAGCCAAGATGAGGGTATGGGTACGGGCACCGGGGAGCTGTTTTTT	CASSQDEGMGTGTGELFF
TRBV13	NA	NA	TRBJ1-2	TGTGCCAGCAGCTTAGGCCGAGGGGGGGCCGTCGGCTACACCTTC	CASSLGRGGAVGYTF
TRBV13	TRBD1	NA	TRBJ1-1	TGTGCCAGCAGCCCCGGACAGGGCTTGAACACTGAAGCTTTCTTT	CASSPGQGLNTEAFF
TRBV6-1	NA	NA	TRBJ2-7	TGTGCCAGCAGTCCCGAGACAGGTTCCTACGAGCAGTACTTC	CASSPETGSYEQYF
TRBV2	NA	NA	TRBJ1-6	TGTGCCAGCAGGAGGGGAGGATCACCCCTCCACTTT	CASRRGGSPLHF
TRBV10-3	NA	NA	TRBJ2-1	TGTGCCATCAGTGATCCCAGCGGAGACTCCTACAATGAGCAGTTCTTC	CAISDPSGDSYNEQFF
TRBV6-6	NA	NA	TRBJ2-7	TGTGCCAGCACCCGAATCGGACAGATCTACGAGCAGTACTTC	CASTRIGQIYEQYF
TRBV2	NA	NA	TRBJ2-7	TGTGCCAGCATAAACTACGAGCAGTACTTC	CASINYEQYF
TRBV7-9	NA	NA	TRBJ2-1	TGTGCCAGCAGCCAAGAAACAGCGGGCTACAATGAGCAGTTCTTC	CASSQETAGYNEQFF
TRBV10-3	TRBD2	NA	TRBJ2-7	TGTGCCATCAGTGACATGGCGGGGGCCTACGAGCAGTACTTC	CAISDMAGAYEQYF
TRBV5-1	TRBD1	NA	TRBJ2-7	TGCGCCAGCAGCTTGGCGCCACAGGGGGCCCACGAGCAGTACTTC	CASSLAPQGAHEQYF
TRBV7-2	NA	NA	TRBJ2-2	TGTGCCAGCAGCTTTGGAACAGGTTCGAGGACCGGGGAGCTGTTTTTT	CASSFGTGSRTGELFF
TRBV16	NA	NA	TRBJ1-2	TGTGCCAGCAGCCAATCGGGTACCGGGGGAAACTATGGCTACACCTTC	CASSQSGTGGNYGYTF
TRBV27	NA	NA	TRBJ2-3	TGTGCCAGCAGTTTTATGGGGGGAGGCACAGATACGCAGTATTTT	CASSFMGGGTDTQYF
TRBV4-2	TRBD1	NA	TRBJ2-2	TGTGCCAGCAGCCAAGATCTGGGGACAGCCCTGAACACCGGGGAGCTGTTTTTT	CASSQDLGTALNTGELFF
TRBV7-3	TRBD1	NA	TRBJ2-1	TGTGCCAGCAGCTTAACCGGACAGGGGGGGGGTGAGCAGTTCTTC	CASSLTGQGGGEQFF
TRBV27	NA	NA	TRBJ2-3	TGTGCCAGCAGTTTAACTCTCACAGATACGCAGTATTTT	CASSLTLTDTQYF
TRBV19	TRBD1	NA	TRBJ1-2	TGTGCCAGTAGTATAGGACAGGGGTTTGGCTACACCTTC	CASSIGQGFGYTF
TRBV7-9	NA	NA	TRBJ2-7	TGTGCCAGCAGCTTATGGAACAGGACCTACGAGCAGTACTTC	CASSLWNRTYEQYF
TRBV27	TRBD2	NA	TRBJ2-3	TGTGCCAGCAGTTTGTTGCTAGCGGGAGGGGACACAGATACGCAGTATTTT	CASSLLLAGGDTDTQYF
TRBV14	NA	NA	TRBJ2-3	TGTGCCAGCAGCCCGCTAGCGCTAAAGGATACGCAGTATTTT	CASSPLALKDTQYF
TRBV15	TRBD1	NA	TRBJ1-5	TGTGCCACCAGCAGGGTGTGGGACAGGGGGCGCTGGAGTCAGCCCCAGCATTTT	CATSRVWDRGRWSQPQHF
TRBV7-9	TRBD1	NA	TRBJ1-4	TGTGCCAGCAGCTCGGGGGTAGGGGGCGAGGATGAAAAACTGTTTTTT	CASSSGVGGEDEKLFF